Listed below are T cell receptor beta chains from one sample, sequenced in a study of T-cell reconstitution after alpha-beta-depleted transplantation in children. TCRdb passed the PCR reads through MiXCR, listing each CDR3 protein once. The sample has about 230,000 distinct CDR3 sequences; 9.7% are singletons. The sample here was PBMCs from the stem cell graft donor, taken from the stem cell graft. The receptors derive from a human donor who donated a stem cell graft to a child with SCID. Both conserved end residues are part of each CDR3. Fields, in order: J gene, clone size, D gene, V gene, CDR3 DNA, CDR3 protein. A D gene is named only where the DNA matches it firmly. Size tells how often a clone was seen (once, few, many) or the class of an expanded clone, and some rows leave it out.

TRBJ2-1 | many | - | TRBV12-3/TRBV12-4 | TGTGCCAGCAGTTTATGGATAGGTGAGCAGTTCTTC | CASSLWIGEQFF
TRBJ1-1 | many | - | TRBV29-1 | TGCAGCGCCGGACAGATTGAAGCTTTCTTT | CSAGQIEAFF
TRBJ1-1 | many | - | TRBV29-1 | TGCAGCGTTGTTAGCAGACCCTTCCTCGGAGCTTTCTTT | CSVVSRPFLGAFF
TRBJ1-2 | few | - | TRBV18 | TGTGCCAGCTCAAGACAGGCCGAGGAAGGCTACACCTTC | CASSRQAEEGYTF
TRBJ2-3 | many | TRBD2 | TRBV12-3/TRBV12-4 | TGTGCCAGCAGTCTTAGCCGGACTAGCGGGGGATACACAGATACGCAGTATTTT | CASSLSRTSGGYTDTQYF
TRBJ1-2 | few | - | TRBV29-1 | TGCAGCGTCGCGTTACAGGGTTATGGCTACACCTTC | CSVALQGYGYTF
TRBJ2-3 | many | TRBD1 | TRBV5-1 | TGCGCCAGCAGCTTTCCGGACAGGGCAAGCACAGATACGCAGTATTTT | CASSFPDRASTDTQYF
TRBJ1-6 | many | - | TRBV2 | TGTGCCAGCAGACTCCCAGGGGCCAATTCACCCCTCCACTTT | CASRLPGANSPLHF
TRBJ1-5 | many | TRBD1 | TRBV5-5 | TGTGCCAGCAGCTTGGAGGGGGCCGCTAATCAGCCCCAGCATTTT | CASSLEGAANQPQHF
TRBJ2-6 | many | TRBD1 | TRBV12-3/TRBV12-4 | TGTGCCAGCAGTTTTCCCGCAGGGGGCGAGTCTGGGGCCAACGTCCTGACTTTC | CASSFPAGGESGANVLTF
TRBJ2-4 | many | - | TRBV6-2/TRBV6-3 | TGTGCCACCCTTGACCCGGTGATAGCCAAAAACATTCAGTACTTC | CATLDPVIAKNIQYF
TRBJ2-1 | many | TRBD1 | TRBV24-1 | TGTGCCACCAGAGATACTGACAGGGGGGATGAGCAGTTCTTC | CATRDTDRGDEQFF
TRBJ1-2 | many | - | TRBV30 | TGTGCCTGGAGTGTACACGAGGTTGGTGGCTACACCTTC | CAWSVHEVGGYTF
TRBJ1-6 | many | - | TRBV12-3/TRBV12-4 | TGTGCCAGCAGTTTTAGGTTGGGGATAAGAGCTAGTAATTCACCCCTCCACTTT | CASSFRLGIRASNSPLHF
TRBJ1-5 | many | - | TRBV20-1 | TGCAGTGCTAGAGACCCGACAGGCCCGAATCAGCCCCAGCATTTT | CSARDPTGPNQPQHF
TRBJ2-1 | many | - | TRBV6-1 | TGTGCCAGCGTCCGGCGGGCGGGGAATGAGCAGTTCTTC | CASVRRAGNEQFF
TRBJ2-5 | many | - | TRBV20-1 | TGCAGTGCTAGTCCGAAGGAGACCCAGTACTTC | CSASPKETQYF
TRBJ2-7 | many | - | TRBV20-1 | TGCAGTGCTAGAGATCAGGGGGGATACGGCTACGAGCAGTACTTC | CSARDQGGYGYEQYF
TRBJ2-3 | many | - | TRBV12-3/TRBV12-4 | TGTGCCAGCAGTTTCGTGGGGGCCGGCGATACGCAGTATTTT | CASSFVGAGDTQYF
TRBJ1-1 | many | TRBD1 | TRBV7-9 | TGTGCCAGCAGCTGGACAGGGGACACTGAAGCTTTCTTT | CASSWTGDTEAFF
TRBJ1-6 | many | - | TRBV5-1 | TGCGCCAGCAGCCAGGAACCTAATTCACCCCTCCACTTT | CASSQEPNSPLHF
TRBJ2-7 | many | TRBD1 | TRBV5-1 | TGCGCCAGCAGCTTGAACAGACAGGGGACCCGCTACGAGCAGTACTTC | CASSLNRQGTRYEQYF
TRBJ1-2 | many | - | TRBV12-3/TRBV12-4 | TGTGCCAGCAGTTTAAGAGCGGGCTATGGCTACACCTTC | CASSLRAGYGYTF
TRBJ1-2 | many | - | TRBV5-1 | TGCGCCAGCAGCTTTGGGACGGCTTATGGCTACACCTTC | CASSFGTAYGYTF
TRBJ1-2 | many | TRBD1 | TRBV7-3 | TGTGCCAGCAGCTTAGATGGGACAGCTTCTTATGGCTACACCTTC | CASSLDGTASYGYTF
TRBJ2-3 | - | - | TRBV20-1 | TGCAGTGCTAGAGGTCGGGGGGATACGCAGTATTTT | CSARGRGDTQYF
TRBJ1-1 | many | TRBD1 | TRBV5-6 | TGTGCCAGCAGCGACCTATTGACAGGGTACACTGAAGCTTTCTTT | CASSDLLTGYTEAFF
TRBJ2-1 | few | TRBD2 | TRBV5-1 | TGCGCCAGCAGCTTGGGACTAGCGGGGGGGGTCCCGAGCAATGAGCAGTTCTTC | CASSLGLAGGVPSNEQFF
TRBJ2-1 | many | TRBD2 | TRBV5-1 | TGCGCCAGCAGCTTGGCCAGCGGGGCTAGGAATGAGCAGTTCTTC | CASSLASGARNEQFF
TRBJ1-1 | many | - | TRBV29-1 | TGCAGCGTTGGTAAGATGAACACTGAAGCTTTCTTT | CSVGKMNTEAFF
TRBJ2-6 | many | - | TRBV3-1 | TGTGCCAGCAGCCAAGATCGGGTTGGGGCCAACGTCCTGACTTTC | CASSQDRVGANVLTF
TRBJ2-1 | many | - | TRBV9 | TGTGCCAGCAGCGGATACACCGGACGGTACAATGAGCAGTTCTTC | CASSGYTGRYNEQFF
TRBJ2-6 | - | - | TRBV20-1 | TGCAGTGCTAGCATGGGGACCTCGCAGCCTGGGGCCAACGTCCTGACTTTC | CSASMGTSQPGANVLTF
TRBJ2-7 | - | - | TRBV7-2 | TGTGCCAGCAGCTTTTTCACAGGGAACTACGAGCAGTACTTC | CASSFFTGNYEQYF
TRBJ2-1 | many | - | TRBV7-6 | TGTGCCAGCAGCTTCCCCGCGGGCGAGGCGAGCTCCTACAATGAGCAGTTCTTC | CASSFPAGEASSYNEQFF
TRBJ1-6 | many | - | TRBV3-1 | TGTGCCAGCAGCGACCCGCCGGGACTTATGAGCTCCTATAATTCACCCCTCCACTTT | CASSDPPGLMSSYNSPLHF
TRBJ2-2 | many | TRBD1 | TRBV5-1 | TGCGCCAGCAGCCCAGGGACAGGGGGCGCGTACGGGGAGCTGTTTTTT | CASSPGTGGAYGELFF